The clone carrying this T cell receptor (beta chain) was detected many times. The antigen is undetermined. This entry is derived from a study of T cells in Graves' hyperthyroidism and ophthalmopathy. General study points: Most clonotypes that expanded in the thyroid above 0.001 also showed up in blood.

Patients aged 18 to 65 had newly diagnosed hyperthyroidism of under 2 months' duration. Diagnoses were established using clinical symptoms, serum thyroxine and TRAb, thyroid ultrasound and orbital computed tomography. The PBMCs were taken from around 9 ml of fresh peripheral blood. Amplified TCR beta CDR3 regions came from RNA transcripts. HTBI primers were employed in a first-round RT-PCR of the TCR CDR3. MiXCR was run by TCRdb on the multiplex PCR reads, yielding one entry per CDR3 protein. The data contain about 350,000 distinct CDR3 sequences, about a fifth of them singletons. The CDR3 length is 11 residues. The germline V gene has CDR1 MNHNS and CDR2 SASEGT. With 8 bases removed from V and 7 bases from J, the gap between germline ends came to 11 bases.

The clonotype comes from a young woman with Graves' hyperthyroidism. Sequencing was performed on blood. The chain has TRBV6-1 and TRBJ2-5, with no clear D. The CDR3 is CASALPGTQYF. The CDR3 coding sequence is TGTGCCAGCGCTCTTCCCGGGACCCAGTACTTC.